These T cell receptor beta chains were read from a single sample in a study of CD8 T cells in ankylosing spondylitis. TCRdb ran MiXCR on the 5' RACE reads and lists one entry per CDR3 protein. The table records under 550,000 distinct CDR3 sequences, more than 25% of them present only once. Specimen: blood, either unsorted or a sorted T cell fraction (not recorded which). These TCRs come from a male donor with ankylosing spondylitis. CDR3s include the opening cysteine and the closing phenylalanine or tryptophan. The order of the fields is clone size, J gene, V gene, D gene, CDR3 DNA, CDR3 protein. The D gene is left open where the match is weak. Size values are once, few and many counts, or a class for expanded clones, and some rows have none.

>NA|TRBJ2-1|TRBV11-3|NA
TGTGCCAGCAGCTCCGAGGTGTACTTAGCCTACAATGAGCAGTTCTTC
CASSSEVYLAYNEQFF
>NA|TRBJ2-2|TRBV3-1|TRBD2
TGTGCCAGCAGCCGGGACGGTAGCGGGAGTTTCACCGGGGAGCTGTTTTTT
CASSRDGSGSFTGELFF
>few|TRBJ2-1|TRBV3-1|TRBD2
TGTGCCAGCAGCACTAGCGAGACGGACGAAAATGAGCAGTTCTTC
CASSTSETDENEQFF
>NA|TRBJ1-5|TRBV12-3/TRBV12-4|NA
TGTGCCAGCAGCCCGCAAATGGGAAATCAGCCCCAGCATTTT
CASSPQMGNQPQHF
>few|TRBJ1-2|TRBV5-1|NA
TGCGCCAGCAGCTTGGCGGTGGCGGACTTTAACTATGGCTACACCTTC
CASSLAVADFNYGYTF
>few|TRBJ1-2|TRBV12-3/TRBV12-4|NA
TGTGCCAGCAGTTTGACGTTAAATTATGGCTACACCTTC
CASSLTLNYGYTF
>NA|TRBJ2-3|TRBV5-6|NA
TGTGCCAGCAGCTTGGAGCAGGGAGGCACAGATACGCAGTATTTT
CASSLEQGGTDTQYF
>few|TRBJ2-1|TRBV5-1|NA
TGCGCCAGCAGCTCGATCCCGGGACTCCAGGTCAATGAGCAGTTCTTC
CASSSIPGLQVNEQFF
>NA|TRBJ2-3|TRBV20-1|TRBD2
TGCAGTGCCCTTTTTCCCACTAGCGGGAGGCCAGATACGCAGTATTTT
CSALFPTSGRPDTQYF
>NA|TRBJ2-1|TRBV2|NA
TGTGCCAGCAGTGCAAGGCGGACGTTGGAGCAGTTCTTC
CASSARRTLEQFF
>NA|TRBJ2-3|TRBV24-1|TRBD2
TGTGCCACCAGTGAGCCAGCGGGAGGGCCGTCAGATACGCAGTATTTT
CATSEPAGGPSDTQYF
>few|TRBJ2-1|TRBV20-1|TRBD2
TGCAGTGCTCAGCGGGGCAGCTCCTACAATGAGCAGTTCTTC
CSAQRGSSYNEQFF